This T cell receptor (beta chain) was sequenced for a study of blood T cells in healthy people across ages. Study-level points and caveats: The study found more naive CD4+ cells and higher diversity in long-lived than aged donors.

Comment on this clonotype: What it binds is unknown. It may be a read error: a sequence one base away is much more abundant.

The authors ran a second PCR of about 7 to 11 cycles using a sample-barcoded 5' primer and a J-beta primer mix. From the 5' RACE reads, TCRdb called clonotypes with MiXCR, one entry per CDR3 protein. The table shows about 670,000 distinct CDR3 sequences, with about 50% occurring only once. The length of the CDR3 is 12 residues. Trimming removed 0 bases at V and 10 bases at J, with 11 bases between. CDR1 and CDR2 (germline): SGHRS, YFSETQ. Sequencing used blood. This chain connects TRBV5-1 to TRBJ2-7; D is unresolved. This sequence originates from a woman older than 75 in good health. Written as DNA, the CDR3 is TGCGCCAGCAGCTTGGACGCAAACGTTCAGTACTTC. Its protein product is CASSLDANVQYF.